This T cell receptor beta chain was sequenced in a study of T cells in Graves' hyperthyroidism and ophthalmopathy. In its sample, this clonotype was seen many times. Its antigen is undetermined. RNA transcripts gave rise to amplified TCR beta CDR3 regions. RT-PCR in the first round (using the HTBI primer set) targeted the TCR CDR3. TCRdb reanalysed the multiplex PCR reads using MiXCR and keeps one entry per CDR3 protein. The table lists about 480,000 distinct CDR3 sequences, 13% to 15% of them singletons. No progression to ophthalmopathy during 18 months of follow-up defined stable disease. Hyperthyroidism, newly diagnosed and lasting under 2 months, affected patients aged 18 to 65. Patients were excluded because of uncontrolled infection, other autoimmune disease, pregnancy or lactation. The V gene's germline CDR1 is SNHLY and CDR2 FYNNEI. The CDR3 has 12 amino acids. J was trimmed by 6 bases and V by 5 bases; bases with no gene match: 1.

Study observations and caveats: Ophthalmopathy could be told apart from stable hyperthyroidism with a 13 V-J model.

The material sequenced was blood. The receptor was derived from a woman under 30 with Graves' hyperthyroidism. The chain couples TRBV2 to TRBJ1-5; TRBD1 matches 7 bases. This CDR3 is CASSTGVQPQHF. The CDR3 DNA reads as TGTGCCAGCAGTACAGGGGTTCAGCCCCAGCATTTT.